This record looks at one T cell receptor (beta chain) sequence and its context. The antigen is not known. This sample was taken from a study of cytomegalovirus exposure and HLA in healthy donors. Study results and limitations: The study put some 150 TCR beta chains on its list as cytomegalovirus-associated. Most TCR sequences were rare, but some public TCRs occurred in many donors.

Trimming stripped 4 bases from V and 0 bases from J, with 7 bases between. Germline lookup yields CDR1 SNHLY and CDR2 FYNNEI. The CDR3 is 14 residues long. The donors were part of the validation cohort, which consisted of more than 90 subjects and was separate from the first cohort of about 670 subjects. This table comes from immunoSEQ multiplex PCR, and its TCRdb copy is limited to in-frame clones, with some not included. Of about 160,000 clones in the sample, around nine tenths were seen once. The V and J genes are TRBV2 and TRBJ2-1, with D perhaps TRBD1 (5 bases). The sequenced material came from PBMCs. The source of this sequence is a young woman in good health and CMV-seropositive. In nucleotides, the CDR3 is TGTGCCAGCAGTGTCAGGGCCTCCTACAATGAGCAGTTCTTC. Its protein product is CASSVRASYNEQFF.